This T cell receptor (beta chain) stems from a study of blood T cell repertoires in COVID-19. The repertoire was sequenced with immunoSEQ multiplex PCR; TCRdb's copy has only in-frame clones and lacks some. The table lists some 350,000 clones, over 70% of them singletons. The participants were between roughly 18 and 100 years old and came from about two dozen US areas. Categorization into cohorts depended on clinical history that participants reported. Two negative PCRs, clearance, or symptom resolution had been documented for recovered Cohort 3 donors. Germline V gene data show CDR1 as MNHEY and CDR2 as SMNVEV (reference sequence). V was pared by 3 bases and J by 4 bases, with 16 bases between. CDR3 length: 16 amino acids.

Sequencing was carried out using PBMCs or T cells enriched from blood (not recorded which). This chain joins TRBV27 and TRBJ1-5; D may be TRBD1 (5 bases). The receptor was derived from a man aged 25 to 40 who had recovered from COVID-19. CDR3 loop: CASSLQGRLPNQPQHF. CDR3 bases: TGTGCCAGCAGTTTGCAGGGCCGTTTACCTAATCAGCCCCAGCATTTT.